These 19 T cell receptor beta chains were sequenced from one sample in a study of blood T cell repertoires in COVID-19. Using immunoSEQ multiplex PCR, the repertoire was profiled, and TCRdb retains in-frame clones only, with some absent. The table shows some 120,000 clones, with around 91% occurring only once. The sequencing sample was made of peripheral blood. The receptors derive from a man between 65 and 79 years old with active or convalescent COVID-19.

This chain links TRBV24-1 with TRBJ2-6; TRBD1 might be the D (6 bases). The CDR3 loop spans 14 amino acids. Germline V gene data show CDR1 as KGHDR and CDR2 as SFDVKD. V was cut by 10 bases and J by 1 base, with 10 bases left in between. CDR3 region: CATTDRSGANVLTF. In nucleotides, the CDR3 is TGTGCCACTACGGACAGATCTGGGGCCAACGTCCTGACTTTC.

This chain uses TRBV28 with TRBJ1-5; a possible D gene is TRBD1 (5 bases). Trimming removed 6 bases at V and 3 bases at J, with 12 bases between. The CDR3 totals 14 residues. Germline CDR1 is MDHEN and CDR2 is SYDVKM. The CDR3 loop reads CASSLQENNQPQHF. CDR3 coding DNA: TGTGCCAGCAGCCTACAGGAAAACAATCAGCCCCAGCATTTT.

This clone has just one count. The chain combines TRBV19 with TRBJ1-5, with D hard to call. Trimming took off 2 bases at V and 1 base at J, with 6 bases between the two ends. The CDR3 has 14 residues. CDR1 and CDR2 from the germline V gene are LNHDA and SQIVND (reference sequence). CDR3 residues: CASSISLSNQPQHF. DNA for the CDR3: TGTGCCAGTAGTATAAGCCTGAGCAATCAGCCCCAGCATTTT.

This chain uses TRBV6-5 with TRBJ1-1; D is unclear. The V end was cut by 0 bases, the J end by 8 bases, with 13 bases between. This CDR3 is built from 14 residues. Germline lookup yields CDR1 MNHEY and CDR2 SVGAGI. CDR3 amino acids: CASSYSPQSREAFF. CDR3 nucleotides: TGTGCCAGCAGTTACTCTCCCCAGAGCAGGGAAGCTTTCTTT.

The V and J genes are TRBV28 and TRBJ1-5; weak D call: TRBD1 (6 bases). Germline V gene data show CDR1 as MDHEN and CDR2 as SYDVKM. The ends were cut back, 0 bases at V and 7 bases at J, with 16 bases in the middle. The CDR3 consists of 16 residues. The CDR3 nucleotides are TGTGCCAGCAGTTTATGGGGGGCAGGGGTCGGGCAGCCCCAGCATTTT. Translation gives CASSLWGAGVGQPQHF.

This clone was picked up a small number of times. The chain has TRBV7-8 and TRBJ1-5; D remains ambiguous. The ends were cut back, 1 base at V and 4 bases at J, with 5 bases in the middle. Germline values: CDR1 SGHVS, CDR2 FQNEAQ. The CDR3 runs to 13 residues. CDR3 nucleotide sequence: TGTGCCAGCAGCTTAGAATCAAATCAGCCCCAGCATTTT. Its translation is CASSLESNQPQHF.

This clone showed up just once. The CDR3 is CASSQDYRATNYGYTF. In DNA form, the CDR3 reads TGCGCCAGCAGCCAAGATTACAGAGCAACGAACTATGGCTACACCTTC. V is TRBV4-1 and J is TRBJ1-2; D is undetermined. The germline V and J ends were trimmed by 0 bases and 2 bases, with 13 bases remaining between them. The CDR3 has 16 amino acids. In germline, CDR1 is MGHRA, CDR2 YSYEKL.

This clone was observed a single time. The genes are TRBV6-6 and TRBJ1-5, with D maybe TRBD1 (5 bases). V lost 6 bases to trimming and J lost 5 bases, with 8 bases between them. From germline, CDR1 is MNHNY and CDR2 SVGAGI (reference sequence). The CDR3 is 12 amino acids. The CDR3 protein is CASSIGDQPQHF. DNA for the CDR3: TGTGCCAGCAGCATAGGGGATCAGCCCCAGCATTTT.

This chain uses TRBV21-1 with TRBJ2-5; TRBD1 was called by the table and not checked on the DNA. TRBV21-1 is noted as a pseudogene. This CDR3 comprises 17 residues. The CDR3 protein is CASSETPSLGAQETQYF. In DNA, the CDR3 is TGTGCCAGCAGCGAAACGCCAAGCTTGGGGGCCCAGGAGACCCAGTACTTC.

The chain combines TRBV18 with TRBJ2-5; the match to TRBD1 covers 9 bases. The CDR3 is made up of 16 amino acids. Germline V lookup: CDR1 KGHSH, CDR2 LQKENI. Losses at the gene ends were 0 bases for V and 7 bases for J; bases not matched to a gene: 9. As DNA, the CDR3 is TGTGCCAGCTCACCACCGGGACAGGGACCTCCGGGGACCCAGTACTTC. It codes for CASSPPGQGPPGTQYF.

V is TRBV19 and J is TRBJ1-2; 7 nucleotides agree with TRBD1. CDR1 is LNHDA, CDR2 SQIVND, per germline (reference sequence). CDR3 length: 13 residues. V shed 4 bases, J shed 8 bases, and the junction held 7 bases outside the gene matches. The chain's CDR3 is CASSSTGEYGYTF. The DNA of the CDR3 is TGTGCCAGTAGTAGCACAGGGGAGTACGGCTACACCTTC.

This chain connects TRBV18 to TRBJ2-2; D is uncertain. Germline CDR1 and CDR2: KGHSH and LQKENI. The CDR3 covers 12 residues. V was cut by 5 bases and J by 6 bases, with 7 bases left in between. As DNA, the CDR3 is TGTGCCAGCTCAACAGATTCCGGGGAGCTGTTTTTT. It translates to CASSTDSGELFF.

The rearrangement joins TRBV13 to TRBJ2-7, with 8 bases matching TRBD1. The CDR3 is 13 residues long. In germline, CDR1 is PRHDT, CDR2 FYEKMQ (reference sequence). The CDR3 coding sequence is TGTGCTTCTACCGACAGGGGAGACGACGAGCAGTACTTC. It yields the protein CASTDRGDDEQYF.

The rearrangement joins TRBV13 to TRBJ1-6; possibly TRBD1 for D (5 bases). Germline-derived CDR1 and CDR2 are PRHDT and FYEKMQ (reference sequence). The CDR3 extends over 16 amino acids. The V end lost 5 bases, the J end lost 0 bases, and 11 bases lay between the germline ends. The CDR3 DNA sequence: TGTGCCAGCAGCCTACAGGAGAGCTCCTATAATTCACCCCTCCACTTT. Translated: CASSLQESSYNSPLHF.

The chain recombines TRBV7-9 with TRBJ1-1; D may be TRBD1 (6 bases). Germline V gene lookup returns CDR1 SEHNR and CDR2 FQNEAQ (reference sequence). The CDR3 covers 16 residues. Trimming removed 2 bases from V and 6 bases from J, with 19 bases in between. CDR3 nucleotides: TGTGCCAGCAGCTTACAGGGGCGGGTAGGAAGGGCTGAAGCTTTCTTT. It encodes CASSLQGRVGRAEAFF.

The chain combines TRBV28 with TRBJ1-1, with unresolved D. The CDR3 contains 14 residues. Trimming removed 5 bases from V and 4 bases from J, with 14 bases in between. Germline lookup yields CDR1 MDHEN and CDR2 SYDVKM. The CDR3 nucleotides are TGTGCCAGCAGTGGACCTGGCGGGAGCACTGAAGCTTTCTTT. Translated: CASSGPGGSTEAFF.

The rearrangement links TRBV6-5 to TRBJ1-1, with D uncertain. CDR1 and CDR2 from the germline V gene are MNHEY and SVGAGI. This CDR3 spans 13 amino acids. Trimming took off 7 bases at V and 3 bases at J, with 12 bases between the two ends. CDR3 amino acids: CASNAERDTEAFF. The CDR3 coding sequence is TGTGCCAGCAACGCAGAGAGGGACACTGAAGCTTTCTTT.

The chain has TRBV7-2 and TRBJ2-7; 9 nucleotides match TRBD2. The V and J ends lost 5 bases and 6 bases, in that order; junction bases with no gene match: 8. This CDR3 spans 14 amino acids. Per the germline V gene, CDR1 is SGHTA and CDR2 is FQGNSA. CDR3 residues: CASSPVAGEVEQYF. Written as DNA, the CDR3 is TGTGCCAGCAGCCCGGTAGCGGGAGAGGTCGAGCAGTACTTC.

The J gene is TRBJ2-7, the V gene TRBV6-4; TRBD2 aligns across 11 bases. Germline loops: CDR1 MRHNA, CDR2 SNTAGT. This CDR3 comprises 15 residues. V was pared by 6 bases and J by 0 bases, with 4 bases of the junction left unmatched. The CDR3 region has the DNA TGTGCCAGCAGCCCGACTAGCGGGACCTCCTACGAGCAGTACTTC. It specifies CASSPTSGTSYEQYF.